The 20 T cell receptor beta chains presented below share a single source sample, sequenced in a study of cytomegalovirus exposure and HLA in healthy donors (dated by TCRdb to 2015 to 2018). Library creation used the immunoSEQ multiplex PCR assay. For the multiplex PCR, a mixture combining 60 forward primers for TCR Vbeta segments and 13 reverse primers for TCR Jbeta segments was used. In its TCRdb copy, this immuneACCESS table keeps in-frame sequences only and misses some clones. Where compared with another copy, unresolved V genes explain less than half of these, and the others have no known cause. The sample table contains about 140,000 clones; only one count was recorded for over 60% of them. The ten largest clones take up 1% to 1.5% of the sample. Sequencing used PBMCs. Receptors were obtained from a male donor in good health and CMV-seropositive.

In DNA, the CDR3 is TGCGCCAGCAGCCAAGCGGGACAGGGGATCGACGAGCAGTACTTC. Residues: CASSQAGQGIDEQYF. The rearrangement joins TRBV4-1 to TRBJ2-7; the match to TRBD1 covers 10 bases. Germline values: CDR1 MGHRA, CDR2 YSYEKL. The CDR3 length is 15 residues. V lost 1 base, J lost 5 bases, and 5 bases stayed unmatched.

The chain links TRBV28 to TRBJ2-1; 12 positions agree with TRBD2. This CDR3 has 17 amino acids. V dropped 4 bases and J dropped 7; count of bases not matched to a gene: 11. Germline V gene lookup returns CDR1 MDHEN and CDR2 SYDVKM. The DNA of the CDR3 is TGTGCCAGCAGTTCAGCGACTAGCGGGAGAGTCATAAATGAGCAGTTCTTC. Protein sequence: CASSSATSGRVINEQFF. Combining the CDR3 with reference TRBV28 and TRBJ2-1 gives the whole variable domain DVKVTQSSRYLVKRTGEKVFLECVQDMDHENMFWYRQDPGLGLRLIYFSYDVKMKEKGDIPEGYSVSREKKERFSLILESASTNQTSMYLCASSSATSGRVINEQFFGPGTRLTVL.

This clone was seen only once. The rearrangement links TRBV4-3 to TRBJ2-2; perhaps TRBD1 as D (7 bases). The CDR3 extends over 16 amino acids. The V end was cut by 0 bases, the J end by 7 bases, with 15 bases between. CDR1 LGHNA and CDR2 YSLEER come from the germline V gene. The CDR3 loop reads CASSQDPGGWNGELFF. The CDR3 DNA sequence: TGCGCCAGCAGCCAAGACCCAGGGGGGTGGAACGGGGAGCTGTTTTTT.

V and J are TRBV7-8 and TRBJ2-2; 8 bases align to TRBD2. J lost 5 bases, V lost 1 base, and 15 bases had no gene match. Looked up from germline, CDR1 is SGHVS and CDR2 is FQNEAQ. This CDR3 region has 19 residues. As DNA, the CDR3 is TGTGCCAGCAGCTTAGATCAGACTAGCGCAACCAGAACGACCGGGGAGCTGTTTTTT. It translates to CASSLDQTSATRTTGELFF.

The CDR3 DNA follows: TGCGCCAGCAGCCCCGGGACTAGCGGGAGTAGGGAAGAGACCCAGTACTTC. Its translation is CASSPGTSGSREETQYF. This rearrangement joins TRBV5-1 to TRBJ2-5, with 14 bases identical to TRBD2. This CDR3 spans 17 amino acids. Germline-derived CDR1 and CDR2 are SGHRS and YFSETQ. The V gene end was trimmed by 4 bases and the J gene end by 3 bases; junction bases not matched to a gene: 8. Variable domain in full (rest from reference TRBV5-1 and TRBJ2-5): KAGVTQTPRYLIKTRGQQVTLSCSPISGHRSVSWYQQTPGQGLQFLFEYFSETQRNKGNFPGRFSGRQFSNSRSEMNVSTLELGDSALYLCASSPGTSGSREETQYFGPGTRLLVL.

The chain uses TRBV2 and TRBJ2-5, with D possibly matching TRBD1 (6 bases). The end of the DNA is better explained by TRBJ2-7, so the J call may be wrong. Germline loops: CDR1 SNHLY, CDR2 FYNNEI. The CDR3 is 14 residues long. The DNA of the CDR3 is TGTGCCAGCAGTGAATACAGGGCCCCCTACGAGCAGTACTTC. Amino acids: CASSEYRAPYEQYF.

J is TRBJ2-5 and V is TRBV9, with TRBD2 identical over 8 bases. V was clipped by 6 bases and J by 1 base; unmatched bases: 8. Germline values: CDR1 SGDLS, CDR2 YYNGEE. The CDR3 covers 15 residues. The CDR3 region is CASTVSGSIQETQYF. CDR3 sequence (DNA): TGTGCCAGCACAGTCAGCGGGAGCATCCAAGAGACCCAGTACTTC.

The chain has TRBV6-6 and TRBJ2-1; 7 bases match TRBD1. J lost 3 bases, V lost 2 bases, and 4 bases had no gene match. The CDR3 has 15 residues. Germline-derived CDR1 and CDR2 are MNHNY and SVGAGI (reference sequence). The CDR3 sequence is CASSYGQGDYNEQFF. In DNA, the CDR3 is TGTGCCAGCAGTTACGGGCAGGGGGACTACAATGAGCAGTTCTTC.

The V call is TRBV11-3, the J call TRBJ2-1; TRBD2 matches at 9 bases. Germline CDR1 reads SGHNT; CDR2 reads YENEEA. This CDR3 is built from 14 residues. J lost 6 bases, V lost 5 bases, and 5 bases had no gene match. CDR3 residues: CASSPGTSPNEQFF. In DNA form, the CDR3 reads TGTGCCAGCAGCCCAGGGACTAGCCCCAATGAGCAGTTCTTC. Supplemented by reference TRBV11-3 and TRBJ2-1, the full variable domain reads EAGVVQSPRYKIIEKKQPVAFWCNPISGHNTLYWYLQNLGQGPELLIRYENEEAVDDSQLPKDRFSAERLKGVDSTLKIQPAELGDSAVYLCASSPGTSPNEQFFGPGTRLTVL.

The CDR3 sequence is CASSLAWGAGSYEQYF. As DNA, the CDR3 is TGTGCCAGCAGCTTAGCGTGGGGAGCGGGCTCCTACGAGCAGTACTTC. The V gene is TRBV11-2, the J gene TRBJ2-7, with D possibly matching TRBD2 (6 bases). Germline V gene lookup returns CDR1 SGHAT and CDR2 FQNNGV. The CDR3 consists of 16 residues. The V end lost 1 base, the J end lost 0 bases, and 13 bases lay between the germline ends.

The chain joins TRBV7-3 to TRBJ2-3; 14 bases map to TRBD2. V lost 8 bases, J lost 5 bases, and 9 bases stayed unmatched. Looked up from germline, CDR1 is SGHTA and CDR2 is FQGTGA. The CDR3 consists of 16 residues. The CDR3, as DNA: TGTGCCAGCGGGACCGGACTAGCGGGAGGAGTAGATACGCAGTATTTT. Translated: CASGTGLAGGVDTQYF.

V usage is TRBV6-4 and J usage is TRBJ2-1, with 7 nucleotides matching TRBD2. Germline V lookup: CDR1 MRHNA, CDR2 SNTAGT. V was clipped by 4 bases and J by 7 bases; unmatched bases: 7. There are 14 residues in the CDR3. CDR3 sequence (DNA): TGTGCCAGCAGTGCTCGCGGGAGTGGGAATGAGCAGTTCTTC. Its translation is CASSARGSGNEQFF.

The chain couples TRBV7-3 to TRBJ2-3, with D uncertain. CDR3 length: 14 amino acids. The ends were cut back, 2 bases at V and 4 bases at J, with 10 bases in the middle. The germline CDR1 and CDR2 sequences are SGHTA and FQGTGA. The CDR3 loop is CASSLAAAADTQYF. The CDR3 DNA reads TGTGCCAGCAGCTTAGCCGCGGCAGCAGATACGCAGTATTTT.

The gene calls are TRBV5-1 and TRBJ1-2; tentative D call: TRBD1 (6 bases). V was trimmed by 0 bases and J by 5 bases, leaving 11 bases between them. The CDR3 runs to 14 residues. Germline values: CDR1 SGHRS, CDR2 YFSETQ. The DNA of the CDR3 is TGCGCCAGCAGCTTGGGTACAGGGTCTTATGGCTACACCTTC. Residues: CASSLGTGSYGYTF.

The V call is TRBV4-1, the J call TRBJ2-5, with a tentative D call TRBD2 (7 bases). CDR1 MGHRA and CDR2 YSYEKL come from the germline V gene. The CDR3 runs 16 residues. Trimming pared 3 bases from V and 2 bases from J, leaving 16 bases between. The CDR3: CASSHPDGGQQETQYF. The CDR3 DNA sequence: TGCGCCAGCAGCCACCCCGACGGGGGGCAACAAGAGACCCAGTACTTC.

The V and J genes are TRBV4-2 and TRBJ2-7; TRBD2 matches at 8 bases. The CDR3 spans 15 residues. Losses at the gene ends were 0 bases for V and 7 bases for J; bases not matched to a gene: 8. Looked up from germline, CDR1 is LGHNA and CDR2 is YNFKEQ. CDR3 sequence (DNA): TGTGCCAGCAGCCAAGATACCGGTAGCGGGGAAGAGCAGTACTTC. This translates into CASSQDTGSGEEQYF.

The chain couples TRBV6-5 to TRBJ2-7; tentatively, D is TRBD2 (6 bases). Germline-derived CDR1 and CDR2 are MNHEY and SVGAGI. Between the trimmed V and J ends, which lost 0 bases and 2 bases, there was a span of 14 bases. The CDR3 totals 16 residues. CDR3 DNA sequence: TGTGCCAGCAGTTACTCGGCTAGCGCCTCGCCCTACGAGCAGTACTTC. It specifies CASSYSASASPYEQYF.

The chain uses TRBV10-3 and TRBJ2-7; 10 bases line up with TRBD2. CDR1 and CDR2 (germline): ENHRY, SYGVKD. The CDR3 length is 15 residues. The V and J ends lost 5 bases and 2 bases, in that order; junction bases with no gene match: 6. DNA for the CDR3: TGTGCCATCAGTTTGACTAGCGGGCCCGCCTACGAGCAGTACTTC. It is translated as CAISLTSGPAYEQYF.

The chain carries TRBV11-2 and TRBJ2-5; 7 bases map to TRBD1. The last part of the DNA fits TRBJ2-7 better; the J call may be wrong. The CDR3 spans 14 residues. Germline values: CDR1 SGHAT, CDR2 FQNNGV. CDR3 residues: CASSLRGLSYEQYF. The CDR3 DNA reads as TGTGCCAGCAGCTTAAGGGGGCTATCCTACGAGCAGTACTTC.

V and J are TRBV9 and TRBJ2-5; D not resolved. CDR1 SGDLS and CDR2 YYNGEE come from the germline V gene. Between the trimmed V and J ends, which lost 0 bases and 2 bases, there was a span of 5 bases. The CDR3 covers 13 residues. The CDR3 region has the DNA TGTGCCAGCAGCGTAGGTAATCAAGAGACCCAGTACTTC. It codes for CASSVGNQETQYF.